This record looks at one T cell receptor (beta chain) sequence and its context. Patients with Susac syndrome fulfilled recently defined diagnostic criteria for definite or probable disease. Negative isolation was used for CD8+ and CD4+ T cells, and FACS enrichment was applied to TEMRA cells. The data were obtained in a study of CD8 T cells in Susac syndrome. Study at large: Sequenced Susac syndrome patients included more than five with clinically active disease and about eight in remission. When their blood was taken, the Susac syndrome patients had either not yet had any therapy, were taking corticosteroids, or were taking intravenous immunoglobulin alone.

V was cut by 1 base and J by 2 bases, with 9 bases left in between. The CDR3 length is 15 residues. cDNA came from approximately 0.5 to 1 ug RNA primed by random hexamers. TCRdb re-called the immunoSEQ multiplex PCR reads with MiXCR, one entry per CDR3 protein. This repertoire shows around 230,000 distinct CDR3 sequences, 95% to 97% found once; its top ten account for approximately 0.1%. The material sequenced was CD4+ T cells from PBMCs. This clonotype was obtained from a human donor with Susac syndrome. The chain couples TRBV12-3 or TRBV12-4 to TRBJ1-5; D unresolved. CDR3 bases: TGTGCCAGCAGTTTAGACCGGTCTGGCAATCAGCCCCAGCATTTT. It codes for CASSLDRSGNQPQHF.